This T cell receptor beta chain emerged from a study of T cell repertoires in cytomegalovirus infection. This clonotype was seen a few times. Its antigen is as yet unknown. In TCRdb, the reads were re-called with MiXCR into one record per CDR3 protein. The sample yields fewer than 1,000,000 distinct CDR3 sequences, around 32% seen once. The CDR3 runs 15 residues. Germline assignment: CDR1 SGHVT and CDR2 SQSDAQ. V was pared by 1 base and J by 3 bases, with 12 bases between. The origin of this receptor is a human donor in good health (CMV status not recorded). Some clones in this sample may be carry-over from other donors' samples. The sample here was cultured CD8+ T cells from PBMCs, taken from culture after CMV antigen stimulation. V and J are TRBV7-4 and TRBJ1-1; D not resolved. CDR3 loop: CASSLGGTLDTEAFF. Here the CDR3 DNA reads TGTGCCAGCAGCTTAGGCGGCACCCTAGACACTGAAGCTTTCTTT.